This T cell receptor beta chain was recovered during a study of blood T cell repertoires in COVID-19. About the research overall: Samples of COVID-19 (acute and convalescent) were obtained from the United States, Italy and Spain.

This table comes from immunoSEQ multiplex PCR, and its TCRdb copy is limited to in-frame clones, with some not included. The profile covers around 300,000 clones, with around 91% appearing a single time and 0.95% to 1.3% taken by the ten largest. The V and J ends lost 2 bases and 7 bases, in that order; junction bases with no gene match: 7. The CDR3 is 14 amino acids. The germline CDR1 and CDR2 sequences are KGHSH and LQKENI. This chain joins TRBV18 and TRBJ2-7; 8 bases map to TRBD1. The sample consisted of peripheral blood. The TCR comes from a middle-aged woman with COVID-19, enrolled during active disease. The CDR3 is CASSPFQGAGEQYF. The CDR3 DNA follows: TGTGCCAGCTCACCATTTCAGGGGGCGGGGGAGCAGTACTTC.